Presented here are 16 T cell receptor beta chains from one specimen sequenced in a study of beta chain features in type 1 diabetes. Expressed TCRB transcripts got sequenced, as all isolated RNA was reverse transcribed. Libraries were prepared by immunoSEQ multiplex PCR; TCRdb keeps only in-frame clonotypes and omits some of them. This sample has 850,000 to 900,000 clones; 15% to 20% occur once, and the top ten carry about 0.025%. Material: naive CD4+ T cells from blood. These receptors were collected from a woman under 30 in good health.

The V and J genes are TRBV10-3 and TRBJ2-7, with TRBD2 matching 9 bases. The CDR3 contains 14 residues. Looked up from germline, CDR1 is ENHRY and CDR2 is SYGVKD. V shed 4 bases, J shed 2 bases, and the junction held 3 bases outside the gene matches. Here the CDR3 reads CAISAASGTYEQYF. The CDR3 region has the DNA TGTGCCATCAGTGCGGCTAGCGGGACCTACGAGCAGTACTTC.

The chain employs TRBV6-1 and TRBJ2-5, with D possibly being TRBD1 (7 bases). V dropped 6 bases and J dropped 5 bases, with 10 bases sitting between them. CDR1 and CDR2 (germline): MNHNS, SASEGT. CDR3 size: 12 residues. CDR3 sequence reads: CASRTGRETQYF. The DNA of the CDR3 is TGTGCCAGCAGGACAGGGAGGGAGACCCAGTACTTC.

This chain links TRBV4-2 with TRBJ2-5, with 8 nucleotides matching TRBD2. Germline V CDR1 and CDR2: LGHNA, YNFKEQ. This CDR3 is 16 amino acids long. The junction had 11 bases not matched to a gene; V was cut back by 4 bases and J by 4 bases. The CDR3 bases are TGTGCCAGCAGCCCTCAGCGGGAGTCCTGGGGAGAGACCCAGTACTTC. Translation gives CASSPQRESWGETQYF.

This clone has a count of ten or more. Here the CDR3 reads CAISTTRNNEQFF. DNA for the CDR3: TGTGCCATCAGTACCACTAGGAACAATGAGCAGTTCTTC. The rearrangement uses TRBV10-3 and TRBJ2-1, with D possibly TRBD2 on 5 matching bases. Deletions cut 5 bases from V and 5 bases from J, with 10 bases between. Per the germline V gene, CDR1 is ENHRY and CDR2 is SYGVKD. The CDR3 has 13 residues.

The rearrangement joins TRBV6-1 to TRBJ2-5; D is uncertain. From germline, CDR1 is MNHNS and CDR2 SASEGT. Trimming left V 7 bases short and J 5 bases short, with 11 bases between. The CDR3 has 12 amino acids. In DNA, the CDR3 is TGTGCCAGCACTGGTAACTCCGAGACCCAGTACTTC. It yields the protein CASTGNSETQYF.

This clone showed up just a few times. The chain carries TRBV6-5 and TRBJ2-1; either TRBD1 or TRBD2 may fit D (5 bases each). The germline V and J ends were trimmed by 5 bases and 6 bases, with 17 bases remaining between them. The germline V gene has CDR1 MNHEY and CDR2 SVGAGI. The CDR3 extends over 15 amino acids. CDR3 DNA sequence: TGTGCCAGCAGTCCGGGTCCGGGGCTGGGCAATGAGCAGTTCTTC. This sequence encodes CASSPGPGLGNEQFF.

This clone has a handful of counts. The chain combines TRBV5-4 with TRBJ1-2; TRBD1 aligns across 7 bases. V trimming: 0 bases; J trimming: 7 bases; junction bases outside the gene matches: 6. CDR1 SGHNT and CDR2 YYREEE come from the germline V gene (reference sequence). The CDR3 totals 14 residues. The CDR3 protein is CASSLVRTGGGYTF. For the CDR3, the DNA is TGTGCCAGCAGCTTGGTTCGGACAGGCGGTGGCTACACCTTC.

CDR3 DNA: TGTGCCAGCAGCCAGCATACCGGGACTAGCGGGAGTGATGAGCAGTTCTTC. This encodes CASSQHTGTSGSDEQFF. This chain connects TRBV4-2 to TRBJ2-1; 14 nucleotides match TRBD2. The germline gives CDR1 LGHNA, CDR2 YNFKEQ. The trim removed 3 bases at V and 8 bases at J, leaving 9 bases unmatched. The CDR3 length is 17 residues.

This clone was seen only a few times. The chain uses TRBV10-2 and TRBJ2-7; perhaps TRBD2 as D (5 bases). Trimming pared 6 bases from V and 3 bases from J, leaving 18 bases between. The CDR3 is 15 residues long. The germline gives CDR1 WSHSY, CDR2 SAAADI. This chain's CDR3 is CASRDGASSFYEQYF. CDR3 bases: TGCGCCAGCAGGGACGGAGCTAGCAGCTTCTACGAGCAGTACTTC.

This clone was detected only a few times. V and J are TRBV7-9 and TRBJ1-1; no definite D call. V dropped 5 bases and J dropped 8 bases, with 9 bases sitting between them. CDR1 SEHNR and CDR2 FQNEAQ come from the germline V gene (reference sequence). There are 11 residues in the CDR3. The CDR3 loop is CASSKTTEAFF. DNA for the CDR3: TGTGCCAGCAGCAAGACCACGGAAGCTTTCTTT.

In its sample, this clone was seen a few times. The chain uses TRBV2 and TRBJ2-3; TRBD1 matches at 8 bases. Unmatched junction bases numbered 14, after V lost 8 bases and J lost 4 bases. Germline CDR1 SNHLY, CDR2 FYNNEI. This CDR3 has 16 amino acids. The CDR3: CASSPVRQGSADTQYF. CDR3 coding DNA: TGTGCCAGCTCTCCCGTGAGACAGGGGTCGGCAGATACGCAGTATTTT.

The chain is built from TRBV11-1 and TRBJ2-1, with a tentative D call TRBD1 (6 bases). Trimming removed 1 base at V and 7 bases at J, with 11 bases between. The CDR3 has 14 residues. Per germline, CDR1 SGHAT and CDR2 FQDESV (reference sequence). The CDR3 reads CASSLVSRGNEQFF. In nucleotides, the CDR3 is TGTGCCAGCAGCTTAGTTAGTAGGGGGAATGAGCAGTTCTTC.

J is TRBJ2-6 and V is TRBV6-1; D might be TRBD1 (5 bases). V shed 5 bases and J shed 0 bases, with 8 bases lying between them. CDR1 is MNHNS, CDR2 SASEGT, per germline. The CDR3 totals 15 residues. The CDR3 coding sequence is TGTGCCAGCAGTACCAGGGTCTCTGGGGCCAACGTCCTGACTTTC. Translation: CASSTRVSGANVLTF.

CDR3 sequence reads: CASSLDPGTHTLGEQFF. CDR3 nucleotides: TGTGCCAGCAGCTTGGACCCCGGGACCCATACTTTAGGTGAGCAGTTCTTC. This chain uses TRBV7-9 with TRBJ2-1; tentatively, D is TRBD1 or TRBD2 (5 bases each). V shed 3 bases and J shed 9 bases, with 24 bases lying between them. Germline CDR1 reads SEHNR; CDR2 reads FQNEAQ (reference sequence). This CDR3 contains 17 residues.

This clone was seen only a few times. The chain links TRBV29-1 to TRBJ1-1; no firm D call. The CDR3 consists of 13 residues. Germline V gene sequence: CDR1 SQVTM, CDR2 ANQGSEA. Trimming left V 8 bases short and J 1 base short, with 14 bases between. CDR3 residues: CSSRGTGNTEAFF. Here the CDR3 DNA reads TGCAGCTCCCGTGGAACGGGGAACACTGAAGCTTTCTTT.

This clone was counted only a few times. The V call is TRBV6-1, the J call TRBJ2-3; a possible D gene is TRBD1 (6 bases). This CDR3 contains 12 residues. Germline assignment: CDR1 MNHNS and CDR2 SASEGT. V shed 5 bases and J shed 8 bases, with 11 bases lying between them. The CDR3 DNA reads TGTGCCAGCAGTAGCTTAGGGGGTACGCAGTATTTT. This gives the protein CASSSLGGTQYF.